This entry concerns a single T cell receptor beta chain. Its matching antigen is unknown. Per germline, CDR1 SNHLY and CDR2 FYNNEI. This CDR3 is 14 amino acids long. Trimming cost V 3 bases and J 4 bases, with 11 bases left between them. The entry originates in a study of vaccination effects on CD4 cells after COVID-19. Study summary: Post-vaccine sampling took place a median of 72 days after the second dose.

Antigen-specific CD4+ T cells were expanded (with viral peptide pools) by the ViraFEST assay ahead of sequencing. Isolation of CD4+ T cells took place after about 10 days of culture. As their vaccination, participants received two doses of either BNT162b2 or mRNA-1273. PBMC were cultured at a few million per well with about 9 IU/ml IL-2 and 9 to 10 ug/ml peptides. Using immunoSEQ multiplex PCR, the repertoire was profiled, and TCRdb retains in-frame clones only, with some absent. This table has more than 60,000 clones, about 74% appearing once. V and J are TRBV2 and TRBJ2-3; D may match TRBD1 or TRBD2 (5 bases each). The receptor comes from a human donor who received a COVID-19 vaccine. The sequencing here drew on CD4+ T cells from PBMCs cultured with HCoV-229E spike peptides, taken after COVID-19 vaccination. CDR3 in DNA: TGTGCCAGCAGTGAGCAGGGCGGGTCAGATACGCAGTATTTT. Residues: CASSEQGGSDTQYF.